One sample yielded the 31 T cell receptor beta chains listed below, sequenced in a study of blood T cell repertoires in COVID-19. Repertoires were generated with immunoSEQ multiplex PCR, while TCRdb's copy carries only in-frame clones and drops some. The sample carries 150,000 to 190,000 clones, roughly 80% recorded once. The sample taken for sequencing was PBMCs or T cells enriched from blood (not recorded which). These receptors all come from a man aged 50 to 59 who had recovered from COVID-19.

This clone was found once. Other DNA sequences in this sample translate to the same CDR3. The chain links TRBV5-6 to TRBJ1-2; 9 nucleotides align to TRBD1. CDR1 is SGHDT and CDR2 is YYEEEE in the germline V gene. CDR3 length equals 14 residues. V lost 0 bases and J lost 4; bases outside the gene matches: 1. The CDR3 sequence: CASSLGDRVYGYTF. In DNA, the CDR3 is TGTGCCAGCAGCTTGGGGGACAGGGTCTATGGCTACACCTTC. Based on the CDR3 plus reference TRBV5-6 and TRBJ1-2, the full variable domain is DAGVTQSPTHLIKTRGQQVTLRCSPKSGHDTVSWYQQALGQGPQFIFQYYEEEERQRGNFPDRFSGHQFPNYSSELNVNALLLGDSALYLCASSLGDRVYGYTFGSGTRLTVV.

J is TRBJ1-1 and V is TRBV4-3; TRBD1 matches at 9 bases. With 0 bases clipped from V and 2 bases from J, the junction kept 10 bases outside the gene matches. The length of the CDR3 is 18 residues. Germline CDR1 is LGHNA and CDR2 is YSLEER. The CDR3 nucleotides are TGCGCCAGCAGCCAAGATAGGAACAGGGGGCGTTTAAACACTGAAGCTTTCTTT. Residues: CASSQDRNRGRLNTEAFF.

Here the CDR3 reads CASSGLADYNEQFF. The CDR3 coding sequence is TGTGCCAGCAGCGGACTAGCGGACTACAATGAGCAGTTCTTC. The chain couples TRBV11-2 to TRBJ2-1, with TRBD2 matching over 10 bases. This CDR3 has 14 amino acids. Germline values: CDR1 SGHAT, CDR2 FQNNGV. The junction had 1 base not matched to a gene; V was cut back by 5 bases and J by 3 bases.

The chain carries TRBV3-1 (or the pseudogene TRBV3-2) and TRBJ2-2; perhaps TRBD1 as D (6 bases). V was cut by 6 bases and J by 6 bases, with 11 bases left in between. CDR1 is LGHDT and CDR2 is YNNKEL in the germline V gene (reference sequence). The CDR3 has 13 amino acids. The CDR3 is CASSRTGPGELFF. In nucleotides, the CDR3 is TGTGCCAGCAGTCGAACAGGGCCCGGGGAGCTGTTTTTT.

The chain uses TRBV15 and TRBJ2-2; 8 bases map to TRBD2. J lost 5 bases, V lost 3 bases, and 11 bases had no gene match. Germline CDR1 reads LNHNV; CDR2 reads YYDKDF (reference sequence). This CDR3 has 17 amino acids. The CDR3 coding sequence is TGTGCCACCAGCAGGAGCGGGGGCCGCTCCGGGACCGGGGAGCTGTTTTTT. Protein product: CATSRSGGRSGTGELFF.

This clone was seen a handful of times. V and J are TRBV7-2 and TRBJ1-2, with a possible D match to TRBD1 (5 bases). The CDR3 has 13 residues. Germline values: CDR1 SGHTA, CDR2 FQGNSA. Trimming took off 2 bases at V and 6 bases at J, with 10 bases between the two ends. In DNA form, the CDR3 reads TGTGCCAGCAGCTTAACCCAGGGAAATGGCTACACCTTC. Translation gives CASSLTQGNGYTF.

The rearrangement links TRBV7-2 to TRBJ2-1; 9 bases match TRBD2. Germline V gene data show CDR1 as SGHTA and CDR2 as FQGNSA. The CDR3 length is 15 residues. Germline trimming cut 3 bases from V and 6 bases from J; bases unmatched to any gene: 6. This CDR3 is CASSLLAGVGNEQFF. The CDR3 DNA follows: TGTGCCAGCAGCTTGTTAGCGGGGGTAGGCAATGAGCAGTTCTTC.

This chain uses TRBV2 with TRBJ2-3, with 14 bases that match TRBD2. The CDR3 runs 17 residues. The germline V gene encodes CDR1 SNHLY and CDR2 FYNNEI. With V trimmed by 6 bases and J by 1 base, 6 bases remained unmatched. In DNA form, the CDR3 reads TGTGCCAGCAGCCGACTAGCGGGGGGGCGTGGCACAGATACGCAGTATTTT. Its translation is CASSRLAGGRGTDTQYF.

The chain couples TRBV2 to TRBJ1-1; tentatively, D is TRBD1 (6 bases). The CDR3 has 13 amino acids. With 5 bases removed from V and 6 bases from J, the gap between germline ends came to 13 bases. CDR1 SNHLY and CDR2 FYNNEI come from the germline V gene. In nucleotides, the CDR3 is TGTGCCAGCAGTTCCCAGGGGTATCCTGAAGCTTTCTTT. Its translation: CASSSQGYPEAFF.

The chain uses TRBV18 and TRBJ1-5; 9 bases map to TRBD1. CDR1 and CDR2 (germline): KGHSH, LQKENI. After removal of 3 bases from V and 0 bases from J, the junction contained 6 bases not matched to a gene. This CDR3 has 17 residues. CDR3 region: CASSPFGQGNSNQPQHF. The DNA for the CDR3 is TGTGCCAGCTCACCGTTCGGACAGGGGAATAGCAATCAGCCCCAGCATTTT.

The rearrangement links TRBV18 to TRBJ2-7; TRBD1 aligns across 9 bases. From germline, CDR1 is KGHSH and CDR2 LQKENI. J was trimmed by 2 bases and V by 5 bases; bases with no gene match: 7. This CDR3 has 15 residues. DNA of the CDR3: TGTGCCAGCTCAAAGGACAGGGGTGACCCCTACGAGCAGTACTTC. The encoded protein is CASSKDRGDPYEQYF.

The chain joins TRBV18 to TRBJ1-1; D gene uncertain. Germline V gives CDR1 KGHSH, CDR2 LQKENI. Trimming took off 5 bases at V and 7 bases at J, with 11 bases between the two ends. The CDR3 has 12 amino acids. The CDR3 reads CASSSSRGEAFF. The CDR3 nucleotides read TGTGCCAGCTCATCTTCGCGGGGTGAAGCTTTCTTT.

The chain recombines TRBV19 with TRBJ2-7; 10 bases fit TRBD1. Unmatched junction bases numbered 4, after V lost 5 bases and J lost 6 bases. The CDR3 contains 13 residues. Looked up from germline, CDR1 is LNHDA and CDR2 is SQIVND (reference sequence). CDR3 nucleotide sequence: TGTGCCAGTAGTGCCGGGACAGGGGTCGAGCAGTACTTC. Its protein product is CASSAGTGVEQYF.

This chain connects TRBV18 to TRBJ1-4; TRBD1 agrees at 7 bases. V lost 2 bases and J lost 8; bases outside the gene matches: 5. CDR3 size: 14 residues. Germline assignment: CDR1 KGHSH and CDR2 LQKENI. The CDR3 reads CASSPGQEGEKLFF. The DNA of the CDR3 is TGTGCCAGCTCACCAGGACAGGAGGGGGAAAAACTGTTTTTT.

This clone came up a few times. This sequence joins TRBV3-1 (or the pseudogene TRBV3-2) and TRBJ2-7; D call uncertain. Germline lookup yields CDR1 LGHDT and CDR2 YNNKEL (reference sequence). V gave up 4 bases and J gave up 0 bases, with 10 bases separating them. This CDR3 is 14 amino acids long. The DNA of the CDR3 is TGTGCCAGCAGCCGAGGCGGAATCTCCTACGAGCAGTACTTC. It yields the protein CASSRGGISYEQYF.

This clone was detected only a few times. The chain recombines TRBV7-9 with TRBJ1-1; 8 nucleotides align to TRBD1. This CDR3 spans 14 amino acids. J was trimmed by 2 bases and V by 7 bases; bases with no gene match: 6. From germline, CDR1 is SEHNR and CDR2 FQNEAQ (reference sequence). The CDR3 region is CASNADRVNTEAFF. For the CDR3, the DNA is TGTGCCAGCAACGCGGACAGGGTAAACACTGAAGCTTTCTTT.

The rearrangement links TRBV10-3 to TRBJ2-5; unclear D gene. V was clipped by 3 bases and J by 4 bases, with 3 bases between them. In germline, CDR1 is ENHRY, CDR2 SYGVKD. The CDR3 is made up of 11 amino acids. The CDR3 loop is CAISELETQYF. The CDR3 region has the DNA TGTGCCATCAGTGAACTAGAGACCCAGTACTTC.

The J gene is TRBJ2-3, the V gene TRBV27; 7 bases fit TRBD1. CDR3 length equals 15 residues. V dropped 4 bases and J dropped 4; count of bases not matched to a gene: 8. The germline V gene has CDR1 MNHEY and CDR2 SMNVEV (reference sequence). The CDR3 coding sequence is TGTGCCAGCAGTTATTTGAACACAGGGGCAGATACGCAGTATTTT. As protein: CASSYLNTGADTQYF.

This clone has only a few counts. This chain links TRBV19 with TRBJ1-1, with 7 bases fitting TRBD1. The CDR3 consists of 14 residues. Germline-derived CDR1 and CDR2 are LNHDA and SQIVND (reference sequence). The ends lost 5 bases at V and 5 bases at J; junction bases unmatched: 8. In DNA, the CDR3 is TGTGCCAGTAGTCCCAGAGGACAGGCGACTGAAGCTTTCTTT. The encoded protein is CASSPRGQATEAFF.

The chain recombines TRBV12-1 with TRBJ1-6; the table's D call TRBD1 went unverified against the DNA. TRBV12-1 is a listed pseudogene. This CDR3 spans 16 amino acids. CDR3 in amino acids: CASSFATVMAFSPLHF. CDR3 nucleotide sequence: TGTGCCAGCAGCTTTGCTACAGTGATGGCCTTTTCACCCCTCCACTTT.

V is TRBV2 and J is TRBJ2-5, with TRBD2 matching over 7 bases. The CDR3 extends over 16 amino acids. The trim removed 5 bases at V and 4 bases at J, leaving 13 bases unmatched. Germline V CDR1 and CDR2: SNHLY, FYNNEI. Here the CDR3 DNA reads TGTGCCAGCAGTCTAACTAGCGCGGCCTTAGGAGAGACCCAGTACTTC. It translates to CASSLTSAALGETQYF.

In DNA, the CDR3 is TGTGCCAGCTCTAGGGAGGACGGAACCTACTATGGCTACACCTTC. Protein product: CASSREDGTYYGYTF. The rearrangement joins TRBV18 to TRBJ1-2; D remains ambiguous. V lost 6 bases to trimming and J lost 3 bases, with 17 bases between them. Per the germline V gene, CDR1 is KGHSH and CDR2 is LQKENI. The CDR3 spans 15 residues. Using reference TRBV18 and TRBJ1-2 for the parts outside the CDR3, the full variable domain is NAGVMQNPRHLVRRRGQEARLRCSPMKGHSHVYWYRQLPEEGLKFMVYLQKENIIDESGMPKERFSAEFPKEGPSILRIQQVVRGDSAAYFCASSREDGTYYGYTFGSGTRLTVV.

The chain joins TRBV5-6 to TRBJ1-6; D not resolved. Germline V lookup: CDR1 SGHDT, CDR2 YYEEEE. V dropped 2 bases and J dropped 6 bases, with 6 bases sitting between them. The CDR3 consists of 13 residues. The CDR3: CASSLPVNSPLHF. CDR3 sequence (DNA): TGTGCCAGCAGCTTACCAGTTAATTCACCCCTCCACTTT.

The genes are TRBV5-6 and TRBJ2-7, with D hard to call. CDR3 size: 13 residues. V lost 2 bases and J 3 bases, leaving 9 bases between the germline ends. CDR1 is SGHDT and CDR2 is YYEEEE in the germline V gene. The CDR3 nucleotides read TGTGCCAGCAGCTTCCAGGATTACTACGAGCAGTACTTC. Protein sequence: CASSFQDYYEQYF. Full variable domain (rest looked up from reference TRBV5-6 and TRBJ2-7): DAGVTQSPTHLIKTRGQQVTLRCSPKSGHDTVSWYQQALGQGPQFIFQYYEEEERQRGNFPDRFSGHQFPNYSSELNVNALLLGDSALYLCASSFQDYYEQYFGPGTRLTVT.

The J gene is TRBJ1-2, the V gene TRBV20-1; D unclear. Trimming took off 6 bases at V and 6 bases at J, with 8 bases between the two ends. This CDR3 spans 10 amino acids. In germline, CDR1 is DFQATT, CDR2 SNEGSKA (reference sequence). The CDR3 here is CSATQNGYTF. The CDR3 DNA follows: TGCAGTGCCACCCAGAATGGCTACACCTTC.

The chain links TRBV4-3 to TRBJ1-5; D is perhaps TRBD1 (5 bases). Germline V gene sequence: CDR1 LGHNA, CDR2 YSLEER. This CDR3 is built from 17 residues. V shed 0 bases and J shed 0 bases, with 12 bases lying between them. The DNA of the CDR3 is TGCGCCAGCAGCCAAGACGCAACGGGGGGTAGCAATCAGCCCCAGCATTTT. Its translation is CASSQDATGGSNQPQHF.

The chain couples TRBV19 to TRBJ1-2, with D possibly being TRBD1 (5 bases). Trimming stripped 7 bases from V and 8 bases from J, with 17 bases between. Per germline, CDR1 LNHDA and CDR2 SQIVND (reference sequence). The length of the CDR3 is 13 residues. The CDR3 here is CASTQGRARGYTF. In nucleotides, the CDR3 is TGTGCCAGTACCCAGGGAAGGGCCCGCGGCTACACCTTC.

This clone turned up a few times. The chain is built from TRBV10-3 and TRBJ2-1; D gene uncertain. Germline V lookup: CDR1 ENHRY, CDR2 SYGVKD. V was trimmed by 3 bases and J by 3 bases, leaving 12 bases between them. The CDR3 extends over 15 amino acids. The CDR3 here is CAISDSRLVYNEQFF. As DNA, the CDR3 is TGTGCCATCAGTGATAGTCGGCTAGTCTACAATGAGCAGTTCTTC.

This clone was seen just once. The CDR3 sequence is CASSLAGTGNTEAFF. CDR3 nucleotides: TGCGCCAGCAGCTTGGCCGGGACAGGGAACACTGAAGCTTTCTTT. The V gene is TRBV5-1, the J gene TRBJ1-1, with 8 bases lining up with TRBD1. The V gene end was trimmed by 0 bases and the J gene end by 1 base; junction bases not matched to a gene: 2. The germline CDR1 and CDR2 sequences are SGHRS and YFSETQ. The CDR3 loop spans 15 amino acids.

The V gene is TRBV5-6, the J gene TRBJ1-5; 10 bases match TRBD1. J lost 3 bases, V lost 4 bases, and 7 bases had no gene match. This CDR3 has 16 amino acids. The V gene's germline CDR1 is SGHDT and CDR2 YYEEEE. This chain's CDR3 is CASSPGGQGINQPQHF. For the CDR3, the DNA is TGTGCCAGCAGCCCGGGGGGACAGGGGATCAATCAGCCCCAGCATTTT.

V gene TRBV7-3 combines with J gene TRBJ2-1, with 9 nucleotides matching TRBD1. The CDR3 is made up of 15 amino acids. V lost 4 bases to trimming and J lost 9 bases; unmatched junction nucleotides: 10. Germline V gene lookup returns CDR1 SGHTA and CDR2 FQGTGA. CDR3 region: CASSSKVQGASEQFF. The CDR3 DNA sequence: TGTGCCAGCAGCTCAAAGGTACAGGGGGCAAGTGAGCAGTTCTTC.